These 28 T cell receptor beta chains came from one sample sequenced in a study of monozygotic twins with cystic fibrosis (dated by TCRdb to the early 2020s). Library preparation was by the immunoSEQ multiplex PCR assay. The table comes from immuneACCESS by way of TCRdb, which keeps in-frame sequences with V and J called. Part of the clones is missing from these tables; in studies checked, under half for an unresolved V gene and the rest for unknown reasons. Present in this sample are 20,000 to 25,000 clones, approximately 97% of which were seen just once. Roughly 0.15% of the sample is taken by the ten largest. Material: blood. These receptors all stem from a girl aged 10 to 17 with cystic fibrosis.

V usage is TRBV9 and J usage is TRBJ1-3; maybe TRBD1 (5 bases). The CDR3 sequence is 18 residues long. Germline CDR1 and CDR2: SGDLS and YYNGEE. V gave up 2 bases and J gave up 0 bases, with 18 bases separating them. The CDR3 nucleotides are TGTGCCAGCAGCGTCCTCGGGGGGGATGCCCACTCTGGAAACACCATATATTTT. Its protein is CASSVLGGDAHSGNTIYF.

This clone has just one count. V gene TRBV5-1 combines with J gene TRBJ2-5; a possible D gene is TRBD1 (5 bases). Germline CDR1 and CDR2: SGHRS and YFSETQ. The CDR3 runs to 16 residues. V lost 4 bases and J 1 base, leaving 17 bases between the germline ends. DNA for the CDR3: TGCGCCAGCAGCCCTGGGGCAGTTCAGGGCCAAGAGACCCAGTACTTC. Protein product: CASSPGAVQGQETQYF. The variable domain in full, completed from reference TRBV5-1 and TRBJ2-5, reads KAGVTQTPRYLIKTRGQQVTLSCSPISGHRSVSWYQQTPGQGLQFLFEYFSETQRNKGNFPGRFSGRQFSNSRSEMNVSTLELGDSALYLCASSPGAVQGQETQYFGPGTRLLVL.

The chain links TRBV7-6 to TRBJ1-1; 7 bases map to TRBD1. Germline V lookup: CDR1 SGHVS, CDR2 FNYEAQ. This CDR3 has 16 residues. With V trimmed by 5 bases and J by 0 bases, 9 bases remained unmatched. CDR3: CASSPGTATLNTEAFF. The CDR3 DNA reads TGTGCCAGCAGCCCCGGGACAGCGACTTTGAACACTGAAGCTTTCTTT.

This chain uses TRBV5-4 with TRBJ1-2; tentatively, D is TRBD1 (6 bases). This CDR3 is built from 15 residues. Germline V gene data show CDR1 as SGHNT and CDR2 as YYREEE (reference sequence). The V end was cut by 3 bases, the J end by 8 bases, with 20 bases between. The chain's CDR3 is CASSSFLQGIGGYTF. DNA for the CDR3: TGTGCCAGCAGCTCGTTTCTCCAGGGGATAGGAGGCTACACCTTC.

The chain links TRBV29-1 to TRBJ2-7, with D possibly being TRBD1 (6 bases). V lost 6 bases and J lost 6, with 15 bases in between. Germline CDR1 reads SQVTM; CDR2 reads ANQGSEA. The CDR3 loop spans 12 amino acids. CDR3 DNA: TGCAGCGTCGTAACAGGGTCCGGCGAGCAGTACGTC. Protein: CSVVTGSGEQYV.

The chain recombines TRBV14 with TRBJ1-4; no clear D gene. The CDR3 runs 13 residues. The germline V and J ends were trimmed by 5 bases and 4 bases, with 8 bases remaining between them. Germline-derived CDR1 and CDR2 are SGHDN and FVKESK. The CDR3 region has the DNA TGTGCCAGCAGCGAAACCATTAATGAAAAACTGTTTTTT. Protein product: CASSETINEKLFF.

The gene calls are TRBV6-1 and TRBJ1-5, with a possible D match to TRBD1 (5 bases). Trimming pared 2 bases from V and 0 bases from J, leaving 14 bases between. This CDR3 region has 17 residues. Per the germline V gene, CDR1 is MNHNS and CDR2 is SASEGT. CDR3 nucleotide sequence: TGTGCCAGCAGTGAATACGACTCCAGGGCTAGCAATCAGCCCCAGCATTTT. Translating gives CASSEYDSRASNQPQHF.

The chain links TRBV7-2 to TRBJ2-1, with D hard to call. The germline gives CDR1 SGHTA, CDR2 FQGNSA. CDR3 size: 13 residues. The V and J ends lost 3 bases and 9 bases respectively, with 12 bases between them. The CDR3 sequence is CASSFLSRSEQFF. The DNA for the CDR3 is TGTGCCAGCAGCTTCCTCTCTAGGAGTGAGCAGTTCTTC.

A few counts support this clone. The gene calls are TRBV20-1 and TRBJ1-1; D call uncertain. The CDR3 consists of 11 residues. V dropped 8 bases and J dropped 0 bases, with 7 bases sitting between them. Germline V gene sequence: CDR1 DFQATT, CDR2 SNEGSKA (reference sequence). The CDR3 loop reads CSRAMNTEAFF. The CDR3 nucleotides are TGCAGTAGGGCCATGAACACTGAAGCTTTCTTT.

The V gene is TRBV2, the J gene TRBJ2-1; 10 bases map to TRBD2. CDR1 and CDR2 from the germline V gene are SNHLY and FYNNEI. The CDR3 totals 17 residues. The J segment lost 2 bases and the V segment lost 5 bases, leaving 9 bases of the junction unmatched. The CDR3 is CASSHPIAGGAYNEQFF. The CDR3 region has the DNA TGTGCCAGCAGTCACCCAATAGCGGGAGGAGCCTACAATGAGCAGTTCTTC.

The chain has TRBV7-9 and TRBJ2-3; D not resolved. Trimming shortened V by 5 bases and J by 3 bases, and 15 bases separated the two germline ends. The CDR3 is 15 residues long. From germline, CDR1 is SEHNR and CDR2 FQNEAQ (reference sequence). The CDR3 region has the DNA TGTGCCAGCAGCCTCCTCAGTGGCGGAACAGATACGCAGTATTTT. This gives the protein CASSLLSGGTDTQYF.

Concerning this clone: The junction and the germline gene differ at one end; a read error may be behind it. V and J are TRBV10-3 and TRBJ1-1; TRBD1 might be the D (6 bases). Per germline, CDR1 ENHRY and CDR2 SYGVKD. This CDR3 spans 12 amino acids. CDR3 protein: CAISDRRGLAFF. CDR3 nucleotide sequence: TGTGCCATAAGTGATCGTAGGGGGTTAGCTTTCTTT.

This chain connects TRBV15 to TRBJ1-5; tentatively, D is TRBD1 (6 bases). This CDR3 has 15 amino acids. Germline V gives CDR1 LNHNV, CDR2 YYDKDF (reference sequence). The V end was cut by 3 bases, the J end by 2 bases, with 11 bases between. The DNA of the CDR3 is TGTGCCACCAGCAGCTACGCAGGGGGCAATCAGCCCCAGCATTTT. Translating gives CATSSYAGGNQPQHF.

The V gene is TRBV19, the J gene TRBJ2-7; no firm D call. Germline loops: CDR1 LNHDA, CDR2 SQIVND (reference sequence). The CDR3 runs to 16 residues. With 4 bases removed from V and 1 base from J, the gap between germline ends came to 17 bases. CDR3 bases: TGTGCCAGTAGTACACGACTTAGGCTTATGTCCTACGAGCAGTACGTC. Its protein product is CASSTRLRLMSYEQYV.

This clone was detected only a few times. The CDR3 does not end in the conserved phenylalanine or tryptophan, so this is likely a read error. It is unclear where the CDR3 begins or ends on the DNA, so no DNA is shown, and the CDR3 is as TCRdb lists it. J is TRBJ1-1 and V is TRBV30; the table's D call of TRBD1 was not tested on the DNA. Per the germline V gene, CDR1 is GTSNPN and CDR2 is SVGIG (reference sequence). The CDR3 is 13 residues long, ends included. CDR3 sequence reads: CAWSFTPGQYEFA.

This rearrangement joins TRBV27 to TRBJ2-7; 7 bases agree with TRBD2. The V and J ends lost 6 bases and 2 bases, in that order; junction bases with no gene match: 10. Germline V gene sequence: CDR1 MNHEY, CDR2 SMNVEV (reference sequence). The CDR3 extends over 15 amino acids. The CDR3 reads CASRVAPAGPYEQYF. In DNA, the CDR3 is TGTGCCAGCAGAGTCGCTCCAGCGGGACCCTACGAGCAGTACTTC.

The chain combines TRBV28 with TRBJ2-3; tentative D call: TRBD1 (6 bases). V gave up 3 bases and J gave up 0 bases, with 13 bases separating them. The CDR3 loop spans 16 amino acids. Germline CDR1 MDHEN, CDR2 SYDVKM. The CDR3 sequence: CASSFTPGHSTDTQYF. DNA for the CDR3: TGTGCCAGCAGTTTCACCCCGGGACATAGCACAGATACGCAGTATTTT.

The chain's CDR3 is CASSYSKGRVGNEQFF. The CDR3 nucleotides are TGTGCCAGCAGTTACTCGAAGGGTAGGGTTGGCAATGAGCAGTTCTTC. J is TRBJ2-1 and V is TRBV6-6; D uncertain. Germline-derived CDR1 and CDR2 are MNHNY and SVGAGI (reference sequence). The V and J ends lost 0 bases and 6 bases respectively, with 15 bases between them. The CDR3 is 16 amino acids.

This chain connects TRBV2 to TRBJ2-7; 7 nucleotides line up with TRBD1. Losses at the gene ends were 7 bases for V and 5 bases for J; bases not matched to a gene: 11. From germline, CDR1 is SNHLY and CDR2 FYNNEI. The CDR3 spans 14 residues. Written as DNA, the CDR3 is TGTGCCAGCAAGGCGGCAGGGGGTCTCAACGAGCAGTACTTC. It is translated as CASKAAGGLNEQYF.

This CDR3 is CASSKGEYF. The DNA of the CDR3 is TGTGCCAGCTCAAAGGGGGAGTACTTC. The chain employs TRBV5-4 and TRBJ2-7; D is perhaps TRBD1 (6 bases). V lost 7 bases, J lost 11 bases, and 10 bases lay in between. The length of the CDR3 is 9 residues. CDR1 and CDR2 from the germline V gene are SGHNT and YYREEE (reference sequence).

The chain joins TRBV28 to TRBJ1-1, with TRBD1 matching 9 bases. CDR3 size: 13 residues. With 6 bases clipped from V and 8 bases from J, the junction kept 7 bases outside the gene matches. Per the germline V gene, CDR1 is MDHEN and CDR2 is SYDVKM. CDR3 DNA: TGTGCCAGCAGGACAGGGGGACGACGCGAAGCTTTCTTT. It codes for CASRTGGRREAFF.

The chain recombines TRBV6-5 with TRBJ1-4; no clear D. Trimming removed 3 bases from V and 7 bases from J, with 15 bases in between. The CDR3 runs 15 residues. Per germline, CDR1 MNHEY and CDR2 SVGAGI. The DNA of the CDR3 is TGTGCCAGCAGTTATGCAAATTCTCCGGGTGAAAAACTGTTTTTT. It yields the protein CASSYANSPGEKLFF.

The chain combines TRBV7-2 with TRBJ1-1; 7 bases fit TRBD1. Trimming removed 3 bases from V and 1 base from J; junction bases left unmatched: 5. This CDR3 is built from 15 residues. Per the germline V gene, CDR1 is SGHTA and CDR2 is FQGNSA. CDR3 in DNA: TGTGCCAGCAGCTTGGCAGGGACAGAGAACACTGAAGCTTTCTTT. This codes for CASSLAGTENTEAFF.

The chain uses TRBV4-2 and TRBJ2-1; 9 bases are a match to TRBD2. The CDR3 runs 14 residues. V shed 5 bases and J 5 bases; nucleotides not matched to a gene: 4. Germline V CDR1 and CDR2: LGHNA, YNFKEQ. DNA for the CDR3: TGTGCCAGCAGCTTGCGGGAGGGCGACAATGAGCAGTTCTTC. It encodes CASSLREGDNEQFF.

This chain links TRBV19 with TRBJ1-1; D is undetermined. Trimming left V 1 base short and J 0 bases short, with 6 bases between. The germline gives CDR1 LNHDA, CDR2 SQIVND (reference sequence). This CDR3 contains 14 residues. The CDR3 coding sequence is TGTGCCAGTAGTATAGGACCGATGAACACTGAAGCTTTCTTT. Encoded protein: CASSIGPMNTEAFF.

The chain uses TRBV15 and TRBJ1-2; 7 nucleotides agree with TRBD1. Germline V gene sequence: CDR1 LNHNV, CDR2 YYDKDF (reference sequence). V trimming: 1 base; J trimming: 7 bases; junction bases outside the gene matches: 12. This CDR3 has 16 residues. CDR3 protein: CATSRGPTGQAGGYTF. The CDR3 nucleotides are TGTGCCACCAGCAGAGGACCGACAGGGCAGGCGGGTGGCTACACCTTC.

The chain joins TRBV7-2 to TRBJ2-1, with D uncertain. The V end lost 1 base, the J end lost 4 bases, and 14 bases lay between the germline ends. Germline assignment: CDR1 SGHTA and CDR2 FQGNSA. The CDR3 loop spans 16 amino acids. CDR3 loop: CASSLGLSWIYNEQFF. Here the CDR3 DNA reads TGTGCCAGCAGCTTAGGGCTATCGTGGATTTACAATGAGCAGTTCTTC.

The V and J genes are TRBV7-2 and TRBJ1-4, with D unresolved. Germline V gene data show CDR1 as SGHTA and CDR2 as FQGNSA. The length of the CDR3 is 16 residues. With 0 bases removed from V and 3 bases from J, the gap between germline ends came to 11 bases. CDR3 in amino acids: CASSLALGQANEKLFF. The CDR3, as DNA: TGTGCCAGCAGCTTAGCGCTTGGGCAGGCTAATGAAAAACTGTTTTTT.